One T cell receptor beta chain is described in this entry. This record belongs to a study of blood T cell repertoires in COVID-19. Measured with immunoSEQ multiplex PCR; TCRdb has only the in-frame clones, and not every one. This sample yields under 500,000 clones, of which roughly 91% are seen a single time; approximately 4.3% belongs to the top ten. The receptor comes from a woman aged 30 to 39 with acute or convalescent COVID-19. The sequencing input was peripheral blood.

CDR3 loop: CASSIGGLGTGELFF. The CDR3 region has the DNA TGTGCCAGTAGTATCGGGGGGCTTGGCACCGGGGAGCTGTTTTTT. V gene TRBV19 combines with J gene TRBJ2-2, with D possibly TRBD2 on 7 matching bases. The CDR3 has 15 amino acids. CDR1 and CDR2 (germline): LNHDA, SQIVND (reference sequence). Trimming cost V 3 bases and J 4 bases, with 12 bases left between them.